These 15 T cell receptor beta chains came from one sample sequenced in a study of T-cell memory formation after mild COVID-19. TCRdb itself ran the 5' RACE reads through MiXCR, one entry per CDR3 protein. The table shows a few hundred thousand distinct CDR3 sequences, with 28% occurring only once. Sequencing was done on a sample of PBMCs or a T cell subset sorted from them (not recorded which). The source of these receptors is an adult woman who had mild COVID-19 (a few samples of this study predate the infection). Cell type and time point are not known.

V gene TRBV4-3 combines with J gene TRBJ2-5; 7 bases are a match to TRBD2. Germline trimming cut 0 bases from V and 1 base from J; bases unmatched to any gene: 8. This CDR3 has 17 residues. CDR1 and CDR2 from the germline V gene are LGHNA and YSLEER. The CDR3 region is CASSQDHLAGAQETQYF. CDR3 sequence (DNA): TGCGCCAGCAGCCAAGATCATTTGGCGGGAGCCCAAGAGACCCAGTACTTC.

This clonotype has at least ten counts. The rearrangement links TRBV5-1 to TRBJ1-6, with 7 bases fitting TRBD1. There are 13 residues in the CDR3. V was pared by 0 bases and J by 16 bases, with 7 bases of the junction left unmatched. Germline V gene lookup returns CDR1 SGHRS and CDR2 YFSETQ. CDR3 nucleotides: TGCGCCAGCAGCTTGGGCCGGGACAGCGATCTCCACTTT. It specifies CASSLGRDSDLHF.

In DNA form, the CDR3 reads TGTGCCAGCAGTTTAAGGCGCCACGAGCAGTACTTC. Translating it yields CASSLRRHEQYF. This chain joins TRBV12-3 or TRBV12-4 and TRBJ2-7; D uncertain. The V end was cut by 2 bases, the J end by 5 bases, with 7 bases between. CDR3 length: 12 residues.

This clonotype has only a few counts. The rearrangement uses TRBV5-1 and TRBJ2-3; 11 positions match TRBD2. The CDR3 runs 20 residues. CDR1 is SGHRS and CDR2 is YFSETQ in the germline V gene. J was trimmed by 0 bases and V by 6 bases; bases with no gene match: 18. The CDR3 nucleotides are TGCGCCAGCACCATAACTTTCACTAGCGGGGGAGGGGTCAGCACAGATACGCAGTATTTT. It is translated as CASTITFTSGGGVSTDTQYF.

A few counts support this clonotype. The J gene is TRBJ2-2, the V gene TRBV29-1; a possible D gene is TRBD1 (6 bases). Germline V lookup: CDR1 SQVTM, CDR2 ANQGSEA. The V end was cut by 5 bases, the J end by 5 bases, with 21 bases between. This CDR3 comprises 16 residues. The CDR3 sequence is CSVRDSTGPRTGELFF. As DNA, the CDR3 is TGCAGCGTTCGAGACTCCACAGGGCCGAGGACCGGGGAGCTGTTTTTT.

The chain recombines TRBV29-1 with TRBJ2-5, with 9 bases lining up with TRBD2. Losses at the gene ends were 0 bases for V and 7 bases for J; bases not matched to a gene: 9. There are 15 residues in the CDR3. Germline assignment: CDR1 SQVTM and CDR2 ANQGSEA. Here the CDR3 reads CSVEEGGRAVRTQYF. Here the CDR3 DNA reads TGCAGCGTTGAAGAAGGCGGGAGGGCCGTTCGGACCCAGTACTTC.

The chain has TRBV4-3 and TRBJ2-3; D possibly corresponds to TRBD2 (7 bases). The length of the CDR3 is 17 residues. Looked up from germline, CDR1 is LGHNA and CDR2 is YSLEER. Trimming removed 0 bases from V and 5 bases from J, with 18 bases in between. The CDR3 region is CASSQDLGGRGGDTQYF. The CDR3 region has the DNA TGCGCCAGCAGCCAAGATCTGGGAGGGAGAGGGGGAGATACGCAGTATTTT.

The chain employs TRBV7-9 and TRBJ2-4; 7 nucleotides match TRBD2. The CDR3 has 15 residues. CDR1 SEHNR and CDR2 FQNEAQ come from the germline V gene (reference sequence). Losses at the gene ends were 5 bases for V and 2 bases for J; bases not matched to a gene: 6. The CDR3 loop is CASSRAGTTKNIQYF. CDR3 in DNA: TGTGCCAGCAGCCGAGCCGGGACTACCAAAAACATTCAGTACTTC.

V and J are TRBV12-3 or TRBV12-4 and TRBJ1-2; TRBD1 might be the D (5 bases). The V end lost 2 bases, the J end lost 0 bases, and 10 bases lay between the germline ends. CDR3 length equals 15 residues. CDR3 DNA sequence: TGTGCCAGCAGTTTAATCCAGGGAACTAACTATGGCTACACCTTC. It yields the protein CASSLIQGTNYGYTF.

The chain carries TRBV10-3 and TRBJ2-4; D is possibly TRBD2 (6 bases). The length of the CDR3 is 15 residues. Trimming pared 3 bases from V and 6 bases from J, leaving 15 bases between. CDR1 and CDR2 from the germline V gene are ENHRY and SYGVKD. The CDR3 DNA reads as TGTGCCATCAGTGAAGGAGGGCAGATCGGAAACATTCAGTACTTC. Translating gives CAISEGGQIGNIQYF.

This clonotype was counted only a few times. The rearrangement links TRBV18 to TRBJ1-1; D gene unclear. V was shortened by 0 bases and J by 0 bases, with 11 bases between the two germline ends. CDR1 is KGHSH and CDR2 is LQKENI in the germline V gene. This CDR3 is built from 16 residues. The CDR3: CASSPPRQVMNTEAFF. As DNA, the CDR3 is TGTGCCAGCTCACCACCGCGGCAGGTTATGAACACTGAAGCTTTCTTT.

This clonotype was seen repeatedly, ten times or more. This chain connects TRBV7-6 to TRBJ2-1, with D uncertain. The V gene lost 1 base and the J gene lost 0 bases, with 13 bases spanning the gap. CDR1 and CDR2 (germline): SGHVS, FNYEAQ. CDR3 size: 17 residues. The CDR3 loop reads CASSLGFTIPSYNEQFF. CDR3 nucleotide sequence: TGTGCCAGCAGCTTAGGGTTTACGATCCCCTCCTACAATGAGCAGTTCTTC.

The chain joins TRBV25-1 to TRBJ1-2; D gene unclear. The CDR3 is made up of 12 amino acids. CDR1 and CDR2 (germline): MGHDK, SYGVNS. V dropped 4 bases and J dropped 7 bases, with 10 bases sitting between them. CDR3 in amino acids: CASSVGFLGYTF. CDR3 sequence (DNA): TGTGCCAGCAGTGTAGGGTTCCTTGGCTACACCTTC.

This chain uses TRBV3-1 with TRBJ2-1; 13 bases are shared with TRBD2. Trimming took 5 bases from V and 7 from J; bases not matched to a gene: 8. Germline V gene sequence: CDR1 LGHDT, CDR2 YNNKEL (reference sequence). The CDR3 consists of 16 residues. CDR3 nucleotide sequence: TGTGCCAGCAGCAAAGGACTAGCGGGAGTAGTGAATGAGCAGTTCTTC. Amino acid sequence: CASSKGLAGVVNEQFF.

This sequence joins TRBV20-1 and TRBJ1-1, with D perhaps TRBD1 (6 bases). The CDR3 runs to 12 residues. Trimming shortened V by 3 bases and J by 9 bases, and 14 bases separated the two germline ends. From germline, CDR1 is DFQATT and CDR2 SNEGSKA (reference sequence). The CDR3 DNA sequence: TGCAGTGCTAGTAACCGGGGGGGCCAAGCTTTCTTT. This gives the protein CSASNRGGQAFF.